This record covers a single TCR beta chain. The antigen remains undetermined. Relapse after autologous stem cell transplantation occurred in every patient, and brentuximab vedotin exposure varied. There are 16 residues in the CDR3. The V gene lost 4 bases and the J gene lost 2 bases, with 17 bases spanning the gap. Per germline, CDR1 LNHDA and CDR2 SQIVND (reference sequence). Produced via immunoSEQ multiplex PCR; TCRdb's table is partial and in-frame only. The sample holds about 14,000 clones; roughly four fifths are singletons and the top ten take around 22%. The record originates from a study of PD-1 blockade in classical Hodgkin lymphoma. Overall study results and limits: The study reported lower baseline TCR diversity in newly diagnosed patients than in healthy donors. CD8+ TCR diversity did not rise significantly by C4D1, unlike CD4+. The authors have not defined what causes the repertoire differences, possibly disease activity or prior therapy.

The source is a human donor with classical Hodgkin lymphoma. The sample in question was peripheral blood mononuclear cells (PBMCs), obtained at baseline. The chain links TRBV19 to TRBJ2-5, with D possibly being TRBD1 (5 bases). The CDR3 is CASSTYGRQQQETQYF. The CDR3 region has the DNA TGTGCCAGTAGTACTTACGGCCGACAGCAACAAGAGACCCAGTACTTC.